This TCR beta chain was profiled in a study of blood T cell repertoires in COVID-19. About the research overall: Specimens from acute and convalescent COVID-19 originated in the United States, Italy and Spain. Sources were T cells, B-cell-depleted T cells, or PBMCs; the material itself was cDNA or gDNA.

In germline, CDR1 is SGHTA, CDR2 FQGNSA. V lost 0 bases and J lost 2, with 11 bases in between. The CDR3 has 16 residues. Per the original methods: Scientists estimated how many nucleated cells there were by amplifying reference gene primers. Measured with immunoSEQ multiplex PCR; TCRdb has only the in-frame clones, and not every one. The DNA gave D and trimming, while V, J and clone size come from that table. The sample records tens of thousands of clones, 90% to 95% being singletons. The material sequenced was peripheral blood. The V gene is TRBV7-2, the J gene TRBJ2-1; perhaps TRBD2 as D (6 bases). This receptor was identified in a man aged 60 to 69 with active or convalescent COVID-19. CDR3 DNA: TGTGCCAGCAGCTTAGCGGGGGGTGGGCCCTACAATGAGCAGTTCTTC. It translates to CASSLAGGGPYNEQFF.